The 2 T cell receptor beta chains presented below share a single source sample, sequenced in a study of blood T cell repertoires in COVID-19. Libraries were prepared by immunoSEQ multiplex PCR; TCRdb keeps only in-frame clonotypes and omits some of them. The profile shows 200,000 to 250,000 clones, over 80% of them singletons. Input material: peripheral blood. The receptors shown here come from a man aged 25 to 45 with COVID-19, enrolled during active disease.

CDR3 loop: CASSSSGGPNYGYTF. The DNA of the CDR3 is TGCGCCAGCAGCTCCTCAGGGGGCCCGAACTATGGCTACACCTTC. This sequence joins TRBV5-1 and TRBJ1-2, with 8 bases fitting TRBD1. Per the germline V gene, CDR1 is SGHRS and CDR2 is YFSETQ. This CDR3 comprises 15 residues. The junction had 6 bases not matched to a gene; V was cut back by 3 bases and J by 2 bases. Full variable domain (missing parts from reference TRBV5-1 and TRBJ1-2): KAGVTQTPRYLIKTRGQQVTLSCSPISGHRSVSWYQQTPGQGLQFLFEYFSETQRNKGNFPGRFSGRQFSNSRSEMNVSTLELGDSALYLCASSSSGGPNYGYTFGSGTRLTVV.

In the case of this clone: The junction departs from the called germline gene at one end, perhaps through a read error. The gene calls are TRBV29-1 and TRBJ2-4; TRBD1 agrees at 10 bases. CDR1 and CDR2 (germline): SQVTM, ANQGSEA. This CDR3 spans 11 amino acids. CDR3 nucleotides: TGCAGCGTTGAGGACAGGGGGGTTAGGGACTTC. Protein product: CSVEDRGVRDF.